Listed here are 9 T cell receptor beta chains from one sample, sequenced in a study of blood T cell repertoires in COVID-19. Measured with immunoSEQ multiplex PCR; TCRdb has only the in-frame clones, and not every one. The sample includes around 81,000 clones, approximately 86% seen only once; the top ten take around 2%. The sample consisted of peripheral blood. The origin of the receptors is a woman in her sixties with acute or convalescent COVID-19.

V usage is TRBV7-2 and J usage is TRBJ2-1, with 9 bases identical to TRBD2. With 4 bases clipped from V and 9 bases from J, the junction kept 13 bases outside the gene matches. The germline V gene encodes CDR1 SGHTA and CDR2 FQGNSA. The CDR3 sequence is 16 residues long. The CDR3 region is CASSSVAGAVGGEQFF. CDR3 nucleotides: TGTGCCAGCAGCTCGGTAGCGGGAGCTGTAGGAGGTGAGCAGTTCTTC.

The table lists this clone with a count of one. This chain connects TRBV7-2 to TRBJ2-3; 8 nucleotides match TRBD2. This CDR3 spans 15 amino acids. Trimming at V came to 1 base and at J to 4 bases, leaving 4 bases not matched to a gene. The germline V gene has CDR1 SGHTA and CDR2 FQGNSA. The DNA for the CDR3 is TGTGCCAGCAGCTTAGTCGGGGGGGCATCAGATACGCAGTATTTT. It codes for CASSLVGGASDTQYF. Full variable domain (rest looked up from reference TRBV7-2 and TRBJ2-3): GAGVSQSPSNKVTEKGKDVELRCDPISGHTALYWYRQSLGQGLEFLIYFQGNSAPDKSGLPSDRFSAERTGGSVSTLTIQRTQQEDSAVYLCASSLVGGASDTQYFGPGTRLTVL.

This chain connects TRBV2 to TRBJ2-3; TRBD2 matches 10 bases. Trimming took 6 bases from V and 5 from J; bases not matched to a gene: 5. The CDR3 length is 14 residues. In germline, CDR1 is SNHLY, CDR2 FYNNEI. This CDR3 reads CASRRERGGDTQYF. DNA for the CDR3: TGTGCCAGCAGGAGAGAGCGGGGGGGAGATACGCAGTATTTT.

In this sample, this clone turned up a few times. This chain joins TRBV2 and TRBJ2-3, with 8 bases lining up with TRBD1. Losses at the gene ends were 8 bases for V and 6 bases for J; bases not matched to a gene: 10. This CDR3 is 14 amino acids long. Germline V gene lookup returns CDR1 SNHLY and CDR2 FYNNEI. The CDR3 DNA reads as TGTGCCAGCGAAGACAGGGGTGGATCGGATACGCAGTATTTT. Translated: CASEDRGGSDTQYF.

This clone was seen once. The chain has TRBV18 and TRBJ2-7; 7 positions match TRBD2. CDR1 KGHSH and CDR2 LQKENI come from the germline V gene. The CDR3 loop spans 15 amino acids. V trimming: 1 base; J trimming: 0 bases; junction bases outside the gene matches: 3. CDR3 sequence: CASSPQRDLSYEQYF. The CDR3 DNA reads TGTGCCAGCTCACCACAGCGGGACCTCTCCTACGAGCAGTACTTC.

This sequence joins TRBV19 and TRBJ1-1; D call uncertain. Trimming left V 10 bases short and J 1 base short, with 19 bases between. Germline loops: CDR1 LNHDA, CDR2 SQIVND (reference sequence). The CDR3 runs 15 residues. Here the CDR3 DNA reads TGTGCCACAAACGGAGACTCTCGCTGGAACACTGAAGCTTTCTTT. Its translation: CATNGDSRWNTEAFF. The full variable domain, in which reference TRBV19 and TRBJ1-1 provide the parts outside the CDR3, is DGGITQSPKYLFRKEGQNVTLSCEQNLNHDAMYWYRQDPGQGLRLIYYSQIVNDFQKGDIAEGYSVSREKKESFPLTVTSAQKNPTAFYLCATNGDSRWNTEAFFGQGTRLTVV.

The J gene is TRBJ2-2, the V gene TRBV11-3; TRBD2 aligns across 8 bases. The junction had 6 bases not matched to a gene; V was cut back by 1 base and J by 5 bases. The CDR3 spans 16 residues. Germline V gene data show CDR1 as SGHNT and CDR2 as YENEEA. CDR3 in DNA: TGTGCCAGCAGCTTAGGGACTAGCCGGGGGACCGGGGAGCTGTTTTTT. Its protein is CASSLGTSRGTGELFF.

The chain is built from TRBV5-1 and TRBJ2-7, with a possible D match to TRBD1 (5 bases). V lost 10 bases and J lost 1, with 18 bases in between. This CDR3 comprises 14 residues. Per germline, CDR1 SGHRS and CDR2 YFSETQ. This CDR3 reads CASKQGRVSYEQYF. For the CDR3, the DNA is TGCGCCTCAAAGCAGGGTCGGGTGTCCTACGAGCAGTACTTC.

The CDR3 here is CASSQDLRFETQYF. As DNA, the CDR3 is TGCGCCAGCAGCCAAGATCTTCGGTTTGAGACCCAGTACTTC. This chain uses TRBV4-3 with TRBJ2-5; D ambiguous. This CDR3 has 14 amino acids. Germline-derived CDR1 and CDR2 are LGHNA and YSLEER. V lost 0 bases, J lost 5 bases, and 10 bases lay in between.